Listed here are 22 T cell receptor beta chains from one sample, sequenced in a study of T cells in Graves' hyperthyroidism and ophthalmopathy. There were TCR beta CDR3 regions amplified from RNA transcripts. During a first-round RT-PCR of the TCR CDR3, the HTBI primer set was used. One entry per CDR3 protein results from TCRdb running MiXCR on the multiplex PCR reads. The table has 30,000 to 40,000 distinct CDR3 sequences, around half seen once. Sample: blood. The origin of the receptors is a woman between 50 and 59 years old with Graves' hyperthyroidism that later progressed to Graves' ophthalmopathy.

By share, this clonotype ranks as medium-sized (0.01 to 0.1%). This rearrangement joins TRBV20-1 to TRBJ2-7; tentatively, D is TRBD2 (6 bases). The V and J ends lost 3 bases and 0 bases respectively, with 12 bases between them. Germline CDR1 is DFQATT and CDR2 is SNEGSKA (reference sequence). CDR3 length: 14 amino acids. As DNA, the CDR3 is TGCAGTGCTAGTAGCGGCCTGAGCTCCTACGAGCAGTACTTC. Translation: CSASSGLSSYEQYF.

This chain's CDR3 is CATSRSGIGGADQETQYF. For the CDR3, the DNA is TGTGCCACCAGCAGATCCGGTATTGGCGGTGCAGACCAAGAGACCCAGTACTTC. The V gene is TRBV15, the J gene TRBJ2-5; D is unclear. Trimming left V 2 bases short and J 0 bases short, with 19 bases between. CDR1 and CDR2 from the germline V gene are LNHNV and YYDKDF (reference sequence). The CDR3 covers 18 residues.

This clonotype was seen repeatedly, ten times or more. V usage is TRBV20-1 and J usage is TRBJ2-7, with a tentative D call TRBD2 (5 bases). From germline, CDR1 is DFQATT and CDR2 SNEGSKA (reference sequence). Trimming removed 4 bases at V and 0 bases at J, with 16 bases between. The CDR3 runs 15 residues. The CDR3 region has the DNA TGCAGTGCTACCGCCCCAGCGGTTAGCTCCTACGAGCAGTACTTC. This codes for CSATAPAVSSYEQYF.

The CDR3 spells CATSEPGTDPGHTF. CDR3 DNA: TGTGCCACCAGTGAACCCGGGACGGACCCTGGTCACACCTTC. This chain uses TRBV24-1 with TRBJ1-2, with a possible D match to TRBD1 (5 bases). The CDR3 totals 14 residues. CDR1 KGHDR and CDR2 SFDVKD come from the germline V gene. Trimming took 4 bases from V and 12 from J, leaving 20 bases between them.

By share, this clonotype counts as large (0.1 to 1%). The chain recombines TRBV29-1 with TRBJ2-7; TRBD1 is a possible D gene (6 bases). V lost 4 bases and J 3 bases, leaving 16 bases between the germline ends. Germline loops: CDR1 SQVTM, CDR2 ANQGSEA. The CDR3 is made up of 14 amino acids. CDR3 sequence: CSVVRSGDFYEQYF. The CDR3 DNA reads TGCAGCGTTGTACGGTCAGGGGATTTCTACGAGCAGTACTTC.

This chain joins TRBV5-6 and TRBJ2-7; D unresolved. The germline CDR1 and CDR2 sequences are SGHDT and YYEEEE. The CDR3 has 12 residues. Trimming pared 4 bases from V and 7 bases from J, leaving 12 bases between. CDR3 bases: TGTGCCAGCAGCACTCCATCTAGGGAGCAGTACTTC. Its protein is CASSTPSREQYF.

For this clonotype: No conserved phenylalanine or tryptophan ends this CDR3, so it is likely a read error. The DNA is omitted, as the CDR3 cannot be located on it reliably, and the CDR3 follows TCRdb's listing. This chain uses TRBV14 with TRBJ1-1; TRBD1 is taken as the D call from the table, unchecked against the DNA. The CDR3 is 13 residues long, counting both termini. Looked up from germline, CDR1 is SGHDN and CDR2 is FVKESK. The CDR3 region is CASSLQGNTEASL.

The rearrangement links TRBV19 to TRBJ1-1; D remains unclear. V was clipped by 4 bases and J by 0 bases, with 18 bases between them. This CDR3 comprises 17 residues. Germline CDR1 LNHDA, CDR2 SQIVND (reference sequence). CDR3 protein: CASSTLWVELMNTEAFF. Written as DNA, the CDR3 is TGTGCCAGTAGTACTCTGTGGGTAGAACTCATGAACACTGAAGCTTTCTTT. Supplemented by reference TRBV19 and TRBJ1-1, the full variable domain reads DGGITQSPKYLFRKEGQNVTLSCEQNLNHDAMYWYRQDPGQGLRLIYYSQIVNDFQKGDIAEGYSVSREKKESFPLTVTSAQKNPTAFYLCASSTLWVELMNTEAFFGQGTRLTVV.

This clonotype was detected ten times or more. The rearrangement uses TRBV12-3 or TRBV12-4 and TRBJ2-1; possible D gene TRBD1, 6 bases. Trimming shortened V by 3 bases and J by 8 bases, and 17 bases separated the two germline ends. The CDR3 extends over 15 amino acids. The CDR3 loop is CASSLWQGYRDEQFF. In DNA, the CDR3 is TGTGCCAGCAGTTTGTGGCAGGGGTATCGGGATGAGCAGTTCTTC.

This clonotype has a count of ten or more. At one of its ends the junction is not consistent with the germline gene, which may arise from a read error. The V call is TRBV7-2, the J call TRBJ1-1; D is undetermined. CDR3 length: 13 residues. Germline V CDR1 and CDR2: SGHTA, FQGNSA. The CDR3 DNA reads TGTGTCAGCTCATGGACGGAGAACACTGAAGCTTTCTTT. It codes for CVSSWTENTEAFF.

The chain uses TRBV15 and TRBJ2-3; 9 nucleotides match TRBD2. The CDR3 covers 13 residues. V was clipped by 6 bases and J by 5 bases; unmatched bases: 3. CDR1 is LNHNV and CDR2 is YYDKDF in the germline V gene (reference sequence). The CDR3 nucleotides are TGTGCCACCAGTACAGCGGGAGGAGATACGCAGTATTTT. Translating it yields CATSTAGGDTQYF.

This chain links TRBV20-1 with TRBJ2-2, with unresolved D. The V gene's germline CDR1 is DFQATT and CDR2 SNEGSKA (reference sequence). Trimming cost V 3 bases and J 0 bases, with 8 bases left between them. The CDR3 covers 14 residues. The CDR3 DNA reads TGCAGTGCTAGCATTGTCGCGAACACCGGGGAGCTGTTTTTT. Amino acids: CSASIVANTGELFF.

Sample share makes this clonotype medium-sized (0.01 to 0.1%). The V call is TRBV24-1, the J call TRBJ2-3, with 7 bases that match TRBD1. The CDR3 extends over 14 amino acids. The V gene's germline CDR1 is KGHDR and CDR2 SFDVKD. V was clipped by 7 bases and J by 4 bases; unmatched bases: 7. In DNA, the CDR3 is TGTGCCACCAGAAATTCCCAGGGGGCAGATACGCAGTATTTT. It codes for CATRNSQGADTQYF.

This clonotype qualifies as medium-sized. The chain combines TRBV7-8 with TRBJ2-5; TRBD1 agrees at 7 bases. V shed 5 bases, J shed 3 bases, and the junction held 6 bases outside the gene matches. Per germline, CDR1 SGHVS and CDR2 FQNEAQ. The CDR3 totals 14 residues. CDR3 bases: TGTGCCAGCAGCCAGGGGACAGACGAAGAGACCCAGTACTTC. Its protein product is CASSQGTDEETQYF.

This clonotype was detected many times. This chain connects TRBV6-6 to TRBJ2-7; 8 bases map to TRBD2. With 6 bases clipped from V and 5 bases from J, the junction kept 9 bases outside the gene matches. From germline, CDR1 is MNHNY and CDR2 SVGAGI (reference sequence). The CDR3 length is 14 residues. In DNA, the CDR3 is TGTGCCAGCAGCCCCGGGACTAGTGTAAACGAGCAGTACTTC. Protein: CASSPGTSVNEQYF.

This clonotype appeared many times. The chain carries TRBV2 and TRBJ1-1, with D maybe TRBD1 (6 bases). Germline V gives CDR1 SNHLY, CDR2 FYNNEI. CDR3 size: 13 residues. The germline V and J ends were trimmed by 7 bases and 3 bases, with 12 bases remaining between them. This chain's CDR3 is CASNQGRDTEAFF. The CDR3 DNA reads TGTGCCAGCAACCAGGGGCGAGACACTGAAGCTTTCTTT.

This clonotype was recorded only once. The germline gene is not matched at one end of the junction; a read error may be the cause. V is TRBV6-1 and J is TRBJ2-7; D is uncertain. The CDR3 extends over 13 amino acids. Looked up from germline, CDR1 is MNHNS and CDR2 is SASEGT. CDR3 in DNA: TGTGCCAGCAATGAATGGCAAATACACGAGCGGTACTTC. This encodes CASNEWQIHERYF.

There are many counts of this clonotype. The chain uses TRBV28 and TRBJ1-3, with TRBD1 matching 9 bases. The CDR3 is 15 amino acids. Per germline, CDR1 MDHEN and CDR2 SYDVKM. Trimming cost V 7 bases and J 4 bases; bases outside gene matches: 8. The DNA of the CDR3 is TGTGCCAGCATCGGGACAGGGTTGAGAGGAAACACCATATATTTT. The encoded protein is CASIGTGLRGNTIYF.

This clonotype was seen more than once but under ten times. The J gene is TRBJ2-7, the V gene TRBV19, with TRBD1 as a possible D gene (5 bases). Trimming cost V 5 bases and J 2 bases, with 13 bases left between them. The CDR3 is 14 residues long. The germline gives CDR1 LNHDA, CDR2 SQIVND (reference sequence). As DNA, the CDR3 is TGTGCCAGTAGTTTACGGACATCAGCCTACGAGCAGTACTTC. It encodes CASSLRTSAYEQYF.

The chain combines TRBV2 with TRBJ2-7; 7 bases match TRBD1. CDR3 size: 16 residues. The germline gives CDR1 SNHLY, CDR2 FYNNEI. Trimming took 7 bases from V and 5 from J; bases not matched to a gene: 17. The CDR3 nucleotides are TGTGCCAGCATTCACCCCGGGGACAGCCGAGGGAACGAGCAGTACTTC. Translation: CASIHPGDSRGNEQYF.

For the CDR3, the DNA is TGCAGTGCGGTGACTAGCGGCTACGAGCAGTACTTC. This encodes CSAVTSGYEQYF. V gene TRBV20-1 combines with J gene TRBJ2-7; 9 bases line up with TRBD2. This CDR3 is built from 12 residues. The V segment lost 6 bases and the J segment 3 bases; nucleotides outside the gene matches: 3. Looked up from germline, CDR1 is DFQATT and CDR2 is SNEGSKA (reference sequence).

The sample holds many counts of this clonotype. The V call is TRBV6-5, the J call TRBJ2-3; 9 bases agree with TRBD2. V trimming: 6 bases; J trimming: 4 bases; junction bases outside the gene matches: 2. The CDR3 runs to 13 residues. The V gene's germline CDR1 is MNHEY and CDR2 SVGAGI. CDR3 sequence (DNA): TGTGCCAGCAGGAGGACTAGCGCAGATACGCAGTATTTT. As protein: CASRRTSADTQYF.